Listed below are T cell receptor beta chains from one sample, sequenced in a study of shared clonotypes between healthy human individuals. The repertoire was sequenced with immunoSEQ multiplex PCR; TCRdb's copy has only in-frame clones and lacks some. The table includes around 1.4 million clones, approximately 98.5% detected once. The sequenced material came from naive CD4+ T cells sorted from blood. These receptors all stem from a man under 40 in good health. Both conserved end residues are part of each CDR3. A D gene is named only where the DNA matches it firmly. Clone size is stated in some rows and not others, as once, few, many or a class when expanded.

NA	TRBJ1-3	NA	TRBV7-6	TGTGCCAGCAGCTTAGATACGGCTAGCTCTGGAAACACCATATATTTT	CASSLDTASSGNTIYF
NA	TRBJ2-7	NA	TRBV6-1	TGTGCCAGCAGTGATTACGGGACAAGCTACGAGCAGTACTTC	CASSDYGTSYEQYF
NA	TRBJ2-1	TRBD2	TRBV7-6	TGTGCCAGCAGCCCGACTAGCGAGCAGTTCTTC	CASSPTSEQFF
NA	TRBJ2-4	NA	TRBV15	TGTGCCACCAGCAGAGTCCAGGTTAATGCCAAAAACATTCAGTACTTC	CATSRVQVNAKNIQYF
NA	TRBJ2-7	NA	TRBV9	TGTGCCAGCAGCTCCCGGGACCGTGCCTACGAGCAGTACTTC	CASSSRDRAYEQYF
NA	TRBJ2-5	NA	TRBV18	TGTGCCAGCTCGGGGTTGTACCAAGAGACCCAGTACTTC	CASSGLYQETQYF
NA	TRBJ2-1	TRBD2	TRBV5-1	TGCGCCAGCAGCTCTAGCGGTTACAATGAGCAGTTCTTC	CASSSSGYNEQFF
NA	TRBJ2-3	NA	TRBV18	TGTGCCAGCTCACCATCGGCAGATACGCAGTATTTT	CASSPSADTQYF
NA	TRBJ2-3	TRBD2	TRBV6-4	TGTGCCAGCAGCCCTGCAGGGGGCCCGACTAGCGGGGGAACAGATACGCAGTATTTT	CASSPAGGPTSGGTDTQYF
once	TRBJ2-1	TRBD1	TRBV28	TGTGCCAGCAGTTTATTTCACCCAAGACAGGGCCTCTACAATGAGCAGTTCTTC	CASSLFHPRQGLYNEQFF
NA	TRBJ2-7	TRBD2	TRBV5-4	TGTGCCAGCAGCTTGTTCGGGAGGGCGATCTACGAGCAGTACTTC	CASSLFGRAIYEQYF
NA	TRBJ2-7	TRBD1	TRBV18	TGTGCCAGCTCACCGGGACAGGGGGCCCTCTCCGAGCAGTACTTC	CASSPGQGALSEQYF
NA	TRBJ2-7	TRBD1	TRBV5-1	TGCGCCAGCAGGGAGACAGGGGGCGAGCAGTACTTC	CASRETGGEQYF
NA	TRBJ1-5	NA	TRBV27	TGTGCCAGCAGTCCCCAGGGCCGGATCCCCGTAGATAGCAATCAGCCCCAGCATTTT	CASSPQGRIPVDSNQPQHF
NA	TRBJ2-3	NA	TRBV4-3	TGCGCCAGCAGCCAGGCGGTCTGGGGCCCAAGCACAGATACGCAGTATTTT	CASSQAVWGPSTDTQYF
NA	TRBJ2-3	NA	TRBV7-3	TGTGCCAGCACCATCCAGGGACTTATCACAGATACGCAGTATTTT	CASTIQGLITDTQYF
NA	TRBJ2-5	NA	TRBV15	TGTGCCACCAGCAGGATCAAGACAGGGACCCAGTACTTC	CATSRIKTGTQYF
NA	TRBJ2-7	NA	TRBV9	TGTGCCAGCAGCGAGTCAACAGGAGGCTCCTACGAGCAGTACTTC	CASSESTGGSYEQYF
NA	TRBJ2-2	NA	TRBV28	TGTGCCAGCTGTCTCTCGAGACCAGCAAGGCAGCTGTTTTTT	CASCLSRPARQLFF
NA	TRBJ2-2	TRBD1	TRBV18	TGTGCCAGCTCATTCATATCAACGTACTTTGGGACAGCGAACACCGGGGAGCTGTTTTTT	CASSFISTYFGTANTGELFF
NA	TRBJ2-5	NA	TRBV5-1	TGCGCCAGCAGCTTGGCAGGGATGGAGACCCAGTACTTC	CASSLAGMETQYF
NA	TRBJ1-1	NA	TRBV9	TGTGCCAGCAGCGTAGTAGCGAGAGGGGCTGAAGCTTTCTTT	CASSVVARGAEAFF